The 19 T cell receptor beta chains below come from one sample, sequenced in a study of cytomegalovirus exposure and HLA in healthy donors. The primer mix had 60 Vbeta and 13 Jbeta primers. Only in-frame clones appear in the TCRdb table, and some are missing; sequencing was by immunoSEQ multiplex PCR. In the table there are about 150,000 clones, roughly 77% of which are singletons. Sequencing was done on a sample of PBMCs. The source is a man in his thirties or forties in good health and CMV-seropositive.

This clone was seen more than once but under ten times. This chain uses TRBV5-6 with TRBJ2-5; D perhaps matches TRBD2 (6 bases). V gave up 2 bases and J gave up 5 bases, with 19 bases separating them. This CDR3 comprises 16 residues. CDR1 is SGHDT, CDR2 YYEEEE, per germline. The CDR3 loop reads CASSFSVSSAGETQYF. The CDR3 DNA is TGTGCCAGCAGCTTCAGTGTGTCTAGCGCGGGGGAGACCCAGTACTTC.

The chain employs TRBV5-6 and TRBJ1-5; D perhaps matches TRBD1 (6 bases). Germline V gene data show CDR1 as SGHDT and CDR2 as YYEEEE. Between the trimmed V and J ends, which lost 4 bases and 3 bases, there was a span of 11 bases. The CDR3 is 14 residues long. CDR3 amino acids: CASSHGQFNQPQHF. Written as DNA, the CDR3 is TGTGCCAGCAGCCATGGACAGTTCAATCAGCCCCAGCATTTT.

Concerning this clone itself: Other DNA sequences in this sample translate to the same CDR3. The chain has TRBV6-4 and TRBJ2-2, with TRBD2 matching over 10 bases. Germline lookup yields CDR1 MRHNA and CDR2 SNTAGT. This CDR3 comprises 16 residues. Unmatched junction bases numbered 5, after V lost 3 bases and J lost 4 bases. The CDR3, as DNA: TGTGCCAGCAGTGAAGGGACTAGCGTCACCACCGGGGAGCTGTTTTTT. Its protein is CASSEGTSVTTGELFF.

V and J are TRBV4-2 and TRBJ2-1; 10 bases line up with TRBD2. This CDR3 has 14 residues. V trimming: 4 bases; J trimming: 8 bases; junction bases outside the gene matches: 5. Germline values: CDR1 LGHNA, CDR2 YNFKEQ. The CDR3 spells CASSPGLAQDEQFF. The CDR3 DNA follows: TGTGCCAGCAGCCCGGGACTAGCGCAGGATGAGCAGTTCTTC.

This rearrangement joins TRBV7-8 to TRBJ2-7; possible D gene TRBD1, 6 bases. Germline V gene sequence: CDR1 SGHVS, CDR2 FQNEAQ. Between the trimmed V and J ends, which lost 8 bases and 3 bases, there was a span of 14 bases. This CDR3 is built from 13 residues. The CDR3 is CASGAGDSYEQYF. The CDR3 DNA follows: TGTGCCAGCGGCGCAGGGGATAGCTACGAGCAGTACTTC.

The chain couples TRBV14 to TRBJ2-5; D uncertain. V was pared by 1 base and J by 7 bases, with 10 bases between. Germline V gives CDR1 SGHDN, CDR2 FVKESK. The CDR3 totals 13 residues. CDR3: CASSQAGAGTQYF. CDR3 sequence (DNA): TGTGCCAGCAGCCAAGCGGGTGCTGGGACCCAGTACTTC.

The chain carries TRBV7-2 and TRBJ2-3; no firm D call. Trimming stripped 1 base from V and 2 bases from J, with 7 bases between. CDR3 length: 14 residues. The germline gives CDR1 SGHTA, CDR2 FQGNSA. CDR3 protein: CASSLEQITDTQYF. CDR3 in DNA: TGTGCCAGCAGCTTAGAACAGATCACAGATACGCAGTATTTT.

CDR3 in amino acids: CASSGSGRVYNEQFF. CDR3 sequence (DNA): TGTGCCAGCAGCGGTAGCGGGAGGGTTTACAATGAGCAGTTCTTC. The chain links TRBV9 to TRBJ2-1; 11 bases map to TRBD2. CDR3 length: 15 residues. From germline, CDR1 is SGDLS and CDR2 YYNGEE. The V segment lost 3 bases and the J segment 4 bases; nucleotides outside the gene matches: 3.

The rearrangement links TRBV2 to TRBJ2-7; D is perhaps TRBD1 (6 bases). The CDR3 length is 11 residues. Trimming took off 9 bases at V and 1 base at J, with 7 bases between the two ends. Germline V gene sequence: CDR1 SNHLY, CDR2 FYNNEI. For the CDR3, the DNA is TGTGCCAGTACAGGGTCCTACGAGCAGTACTTC. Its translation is CASTGSYEQYF.

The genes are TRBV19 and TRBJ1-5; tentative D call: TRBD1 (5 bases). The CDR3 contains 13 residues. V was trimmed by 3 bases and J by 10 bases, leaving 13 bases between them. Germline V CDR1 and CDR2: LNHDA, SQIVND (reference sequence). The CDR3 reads CASSIPLQGPQHF. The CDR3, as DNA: TGTGCCAGTAGTATCCCTCTCCAGGGACCCCAGCATTTT. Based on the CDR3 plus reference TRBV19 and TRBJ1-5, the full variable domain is DGGITQSPKYLFRKEGQNVTLSCEQNLNHDAMYWYRQDPGQGLRLIYYSQIVNDFQKGDIAEGYSVSREKKESFPLTVTSAQKNPTAFYLCASSIPLQGPQHFGDGTRLSIL.

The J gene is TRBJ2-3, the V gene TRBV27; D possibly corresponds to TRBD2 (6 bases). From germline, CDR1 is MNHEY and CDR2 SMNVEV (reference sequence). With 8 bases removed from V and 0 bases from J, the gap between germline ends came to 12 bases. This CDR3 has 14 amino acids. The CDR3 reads CASSGLPSTDTQYF. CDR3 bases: TGTGCCAGCTCCGGACTACCTAGCACAGATACGCAGTATTTT.

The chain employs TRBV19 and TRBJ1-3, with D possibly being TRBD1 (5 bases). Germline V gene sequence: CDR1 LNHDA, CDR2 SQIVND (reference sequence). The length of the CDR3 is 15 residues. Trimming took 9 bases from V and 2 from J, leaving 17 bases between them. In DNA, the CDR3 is TGTGCCAGCCTCCGGGGGGGTTCTACTGGAAACACCATATATTTT. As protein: CASLRGGSTGNTIYF. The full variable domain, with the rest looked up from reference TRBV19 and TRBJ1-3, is DGGITQSPKYLFRKEGQNVTLSCEQNLNHDAMYWYRQDPGQGLRLIYYSQIVNDFQKGDIAEGYSVSREKKESFPLTVTSAQKNPTAFYLCASLRGGSTGNTIYFGEGSWLTVV.

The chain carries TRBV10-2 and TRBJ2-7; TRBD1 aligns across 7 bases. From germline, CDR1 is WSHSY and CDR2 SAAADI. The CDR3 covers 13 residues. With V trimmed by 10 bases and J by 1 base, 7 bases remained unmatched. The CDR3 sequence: CATRQGASYEQYF. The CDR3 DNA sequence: TGCGCCACCAGACAGGGAGCGTCCTACGAGCAGTACTTC.

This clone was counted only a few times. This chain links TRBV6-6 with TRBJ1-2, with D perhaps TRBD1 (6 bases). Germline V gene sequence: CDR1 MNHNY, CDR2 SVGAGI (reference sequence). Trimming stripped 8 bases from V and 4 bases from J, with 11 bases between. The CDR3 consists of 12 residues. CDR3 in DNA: TGTGCCAGCCGAGAACAGGGCTATGGCTACACCTTC. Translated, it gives CASREQGYGYTF.

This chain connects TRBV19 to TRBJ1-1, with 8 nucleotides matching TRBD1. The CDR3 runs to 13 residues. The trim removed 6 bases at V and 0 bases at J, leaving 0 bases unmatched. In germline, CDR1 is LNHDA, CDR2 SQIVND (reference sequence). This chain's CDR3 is CASRTGVNTEAFF. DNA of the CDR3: TGTGCCAGTAGGACAGGGGTGAACACTGAAGCTTTCTTT.

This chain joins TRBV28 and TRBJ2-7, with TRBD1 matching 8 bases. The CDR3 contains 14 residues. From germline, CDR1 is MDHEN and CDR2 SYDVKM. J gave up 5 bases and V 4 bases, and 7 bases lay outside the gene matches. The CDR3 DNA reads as TGTGCCAGCAGTTCGGGACAGGCCCCCGACGAGCAGTACTTC. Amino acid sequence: CASSSGQAPDEQYF.

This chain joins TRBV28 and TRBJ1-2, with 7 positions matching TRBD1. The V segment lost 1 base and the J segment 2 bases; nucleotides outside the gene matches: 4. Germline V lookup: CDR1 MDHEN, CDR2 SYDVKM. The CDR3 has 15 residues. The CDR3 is CASSLLTGMNYGYTF. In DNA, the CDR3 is TGTGCCAGCAGTTTATTGACAGGGATGAACTATGGCTACACCTTC.

Written as DNA, the CDR3 is TGTGCCAGCAGTGATGGCGGGGCTGGAAACACCATATATTTT. Translated, it gives CASSDGGAGNTIYF. The V call is TRBV6-5, the J call TRBJ1-3; D gene uncertain. The V end was cut by 5 bases, the J end by 2 bases, with 10 bases between. Germline assignment: CDR1 MNHEY and CDR2 SVGAGI. The CDR3 extends over 14 amino acids.

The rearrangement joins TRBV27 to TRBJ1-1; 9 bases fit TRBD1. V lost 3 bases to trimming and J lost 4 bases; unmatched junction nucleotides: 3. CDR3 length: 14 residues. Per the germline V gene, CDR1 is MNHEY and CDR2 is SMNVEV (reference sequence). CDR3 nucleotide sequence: TGTGCCAGCAGTTTTCTGGGACAGGGCACTGAAGCTTTCTTT. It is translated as CASSFLGQGTEAFF.